The 16 T cell receptor beta chains in this list originate from one sample, sequenced in a study of T cell responses to AZD1222 COVID-19 vaccine. Assay: immunoSEQ multiplex PCR; the TCRdb copy retains only in-frame clones and omits some. The sample includes around 150,000 clones, 85% to 95% of them seen just once. Specimen: peripheral blood, collected 28 days after the second AZD1222 dose. The receptor source for this set is an adult who received the AZD1222 COVID-19 vaccine.

This chain connects TRBV6-2 or TRBV6-3 to TRBJ2-1, with TRBD1 matching 9 bases. Germline CDR1 MNHEY, CDR2 SVGEGT. This CDR3 spans 13 amino acids. With V trimmed by 6 bases and J by 7 bases, 4 bases remained unmatched. The CDR3 coding sequence is TGTGCCAGCAGCCTGGACAGGGGTAATGAGCAGTTCTTC. Translation: CASSLDRGNEQFF.

The chain recombines TRBV5-5 with TRBJ2-2; D is uncertain. V lost 2 bases and J 5 bases, leaving 10 bases between the germline ends. The CDR3 covers 14 residues. The germline V gene encodes CDR1 SGHKS and CDR2 YYEKEE (reference sequence). The CDR3 loop reads CASSFGQSTGELFF. The DNA for the CDR3 is TGTGCCAGCAGCTTTGGGCAGTCGACCGGGGAGCTGTTTTTT.

The chain is built from TRBV30 and TRBJ2-3; no definite D call. Germline V lookup: CDR1 GTSNPN, CDR2 SVGIG (reference sequence). V dropped 0 bases and J dropped 3 bases, with 16 bases sitting between them. The CDR3 has 16 residues. CDR3 nucleotide sequence: TGTGCCTGGAGTGTACCCCCGGGCGATGGGACAGATACGCAGTATTTT. Amino acids: CAWSVPPGDGTDTQYF. The full variable domain, with the rest looked up from reference TRBV30 and TRBJ2-3, is SQTIHQWPATLVQPVGSPLSLECTVEGTSNPNLYWYRQAAGRGLQLLFYSVGIGQISSEVPQNLSASRPQDRQFILSSKKLLLSDSGFYLCAWSVPPGDGTDTQYFGPGTRLTVL.

The chain joins TRBV28 to TRBJ1-2; TRBD1 is a possible D gene (5 bases). Germline lookup yields CDR1 MDHEN and CDR2 SYDVKM. Trimming took 7 bases from V and 5 from J, leaving 11 bases between them. The CDR3 is 12 residues long. The CDR3 DNA is TGTGCCAGCACTGACGACAGTTATGGCTACACCTTC. Residues: CASTDDSYGYTF.

This chain connects TRBV2 to TRBJ1-2; possibly TRBD1 for D (5 bases). The CDR3 totals 13 residues. In germline, CDR1 is SNHLY, CDR2 FYNNEI. Trimming removed 5 bases at V and 4 bases at J, with 11 bases between. The CDR3 sequence: CASSRRVTYGYTF. The CDR3 region has the DNA TGTGCCAGCAGTCGCAGGGTTACCTATGGCTACACCTTC.

The chain combines TRBV19 with TRBJ2-1; D remains unclear. Germline values: CDR1 LNHDA, CDR2 SQIVND (reference sequence). The CDR3 is 11 residues long. The ends were cut back, 6 bases at V and 8 bases at J, with 8 bases in the middle. CDR3 amino acids: CASRSYHEQFF. The CDR3 nucleotides read TGTGCCAGTAGATCTTACCATGAGCAGTTCTTC.

This clone was detected only once. CDR3 bases: TGTGCCAGCTCACCACAGGGACAACCGCTTAATGAAAAACTGTTTTTT. Protein: CASSPQGQPLNEKLFF. The rearrangement uses TRBV18 and TRBJ1-4; D possibly corresponds to TRBD1 (6 bases). CDR1 KGHSH and CDR2 LQKENI come from the germline V gene. The CDR3 sequence is 16 residues long. V gave up 1 base and J gave up 4 bases, with 13 bases separating them.

The CDR3 DNA sequence: TGTGCCAGCTCACCAAGAGGGCAGGGAGAGGGCTATGGCTACACCTTC. Translated: CASSPRGQGEGYGYTF. This chain links TRBV18 with TRBJ1-2; TRBD1 is a possible D gene (5 bases). Germline CDR1 KGHSH, CDR2 LQKENI. The CDR3 loop spans 16 amino acids. V was trimmed by 2 bases and J by 4 bases, leaving 17 bases between them.

The chain joins TRBV19 to TRBJ1-5; 9 positions agree with TRBD1. Germline V lookup: CDR1 LNHDA, CDR2 SQIVND (reference sequence). The CDR3 runs 13 residues. With V trimmed by 6 bases and J by 6 bases, 3 bases remained unmatched. The CDR3 DNA reads as TGTGCCAGTAGGGACAGGGGATCTCAGCCCCAGCATTTT. This sequence encodes CASRDRGSQPQHF.

The genes are TRBV3-1 (or the pseudogene TRBV3-2) and TRBJ1-1; D is undetermined. The V and J ends lost 4 bases and 3 bases respectively, with 18 bases between them. Germline V CDR1 and CDR2: LGHDT, YNNKEL (reference sequence). The length of the CDR3 is 16 residues. CDR3 protein: CASSPLGGRRDTEAFF. In nucleotides, the CDR3 is TGTGCCAGCAGCCCATTGGGAGGGCGTCGCGACACTGAAGCTTTCTTT.

This chain connects TRBV30 to TRBJ2-7; 11 bases are a match to TRBD1. The CDR3 is 12 amino acids. Germline V gene sequence: CDR1 GTSNPN, CDR2 SVGIG (reference sequence). Unmatched junction bases numbered 4, after V lost 8 bases and J lost 4 bases. CDR3 sequence: CAGGDRGYEQYF. For the CDR3, the DNA is TGTGCCGGAGGGGACAGGGGGTACGAGCAGTACTTC.

This chain links TRBV18 with TRBJ1-1; D may be TRBD1 (6 bases). Germline CDR1 and CDR2: KGHSH and LQKENI. Trimming stripped 2 bases from V and 4 bases from J, with 11 bases between. The CDR3 runs 14 residues. In nucleotides, the CDR3 is TGTGCCAGCTCACCAAGAGGGGGGAGCACTGAAGCTTTCTTT. It translates to CASSPRGGSTEAFF.

The chain employs TRBV6-5 and TRBJ1-3; TRBD1 matches 7 bases. This CDR3 comprises 13 residues. V lost 6 bases and J lost 2; bases outside the gene matches: 1. Germline CDR1 is MNHEY and CDR2 is SVGAGI. The DNA of the CDR3 is TGTGCCAGCAGAACAGGGGCTGGAAACACCATATATTTT. Its translation: CASRTGAGNTIYF.

This chain uses TRBV6-5 with TRBJ1-2; 7 bases are a match to TRBD1. Trimming cost V 6 bases and J 2 bases; bases outside gene matches: 6. CDR1 MNHEY and CDR2 SVGAGI come from the germline V gene. The CDR3 extends over 14 amino acids. CDR3 region: CASSPPGQNYGYTF. CDR3 nucleotide sequence: TGTGCCAGCAGCCCCCCGGGACAGAACTATGGCTACACCTTC.

The J gene is TRBJ2-1, the V gene TRBV14, with D perhaps TRBD2 (6 bases). CDR1 SGHDN and CDR2 FVKESK come from the germline V gene. The CDR3 runs to 15 residues. The V and J ends lost 4 bases and 3 bases respectively, with 13 bases between them. The CDR3 protein is CASSPRLGSYNEQFF. CDR3 DNA: TGTGCCAGCAGCCCCCGACTAGGGAGCTACAATGAGCAGTTCTTC.

CDR3 sequence: CASSYSMTGGGNTIYF. In nucleotides, the CDR3 is TGTGCCAGCAGTTACTCGATGACAGGGGGCGGAAACACCATATATTTT. This chain connects TRBV6-6 to TRBJ1-3, with 10 bases that match TRBD1. The V and J ends lost 0 bases and 4 bases, in that order; junction bases with no gene match: 3. The CDR3 runs to 16 residues. The germline CDR1 and CDR2 sequences are MNHNY and SVGAGI (reference sequence).